This T cell receptor (beta chain) was sequenced in a study of post-analysis software for immune sequencing data. This clonotype has just a few counts. Carried by the TCR beta cDNA libraries were unique molecular identifiers. One entry per CDR3 protein results from TCRdb running MiXCR on the PCR reads. The table includes about 810,000 distinct CDR3 sequences, around 53% detected once. This sequence was found in a girl under 18 with multiple sclerosis. The sequenced material came from blood.

This chain's CDR3 is CAWDGTGRTFF. DNA for the CDR3: TGTGCCTGGGATGGGACAGGGCGAACTTTCTTT. V gene TRBV30 combines with J gene TRBJ1-1, with 9 bases lining up with TRBD1. V gave up 5 bases and J gave up 12 bases; unmatched junction bases: 7. This CDR3 contains 11 residues. Germline V gene data show CDR1 as GTSNPN and CDR2 as SVGIG (reference sequence).